This T cell receptor beta chain comes out of a study of blood T cells in healthy people across ages. Points from the study as a whole: There was a strong correlation between TCR beta diversity and naive T cell percentage.

Looked up from germline, CDR1 is KGHSH and CDR2 is LQKENI. This CDR3 comprises 16 residues. A second PCR of about 7 to 12 cycles used a sample-barcoded 5' primer and a J-beta primer mix. With 12 random nucleotides, a template-switch adaptor tagged each individual cDNA molecule. Each sample yielded at least 2.5 million CDR3-containing paired-end reads. TCRdb recomputed calls from the 5' RACE reads with MiXCR, one row per CDR3 protein. The table has 700,000 or so distinct CDR3 sequences, around 38% seen once. Regarding this clonotype: No antigen is known for it. Germline and junction disagree at one end, which may indicate a read error.

Donors ranged from 6 to 90 years old and were healthy Caucasians in Russia. This sequence originates from a man at least 80 years old in good health. Sequences were obtained from blood. This sequence joins TRBV18 and TRBJ1-1, with D hard to call. CDR3 protein: CVSSPPESSVNTEAFF. CDR3 bases: TGTGTCAGCTCACCACCGGAGAGCAGTGTGAACACTGAAGCTTTCTTT. Supplemented by reference TRBV18 and TRBJ1-1, the full variable domain reads NAGVMQNPRHLVRRRGQEARLRCSPMKGHSHVYWYRQLPEEGLKFMVYLQKENIIDESGMPKERFSAEFPKEGPSILRIQQVVRGDSAAYFCVSSPPESSVNTEAFFGQGTRLTVV.